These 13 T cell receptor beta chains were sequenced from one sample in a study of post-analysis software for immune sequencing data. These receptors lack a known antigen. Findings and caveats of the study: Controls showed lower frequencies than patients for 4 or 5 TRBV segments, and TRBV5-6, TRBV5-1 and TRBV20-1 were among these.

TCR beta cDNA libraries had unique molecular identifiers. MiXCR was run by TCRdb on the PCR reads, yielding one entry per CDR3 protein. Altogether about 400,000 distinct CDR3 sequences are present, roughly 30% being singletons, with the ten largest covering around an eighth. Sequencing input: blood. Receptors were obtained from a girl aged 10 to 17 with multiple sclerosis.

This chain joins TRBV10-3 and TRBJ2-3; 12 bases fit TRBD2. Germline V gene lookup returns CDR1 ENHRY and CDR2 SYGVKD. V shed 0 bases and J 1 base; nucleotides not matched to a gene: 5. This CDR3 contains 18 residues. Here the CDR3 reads CAISESLAGGPGTDTQYF. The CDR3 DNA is TGTGCCATCAGTGAGTCCCTAGCGGGGGGGCCGGGCACAGATACGCAGTATTTT.

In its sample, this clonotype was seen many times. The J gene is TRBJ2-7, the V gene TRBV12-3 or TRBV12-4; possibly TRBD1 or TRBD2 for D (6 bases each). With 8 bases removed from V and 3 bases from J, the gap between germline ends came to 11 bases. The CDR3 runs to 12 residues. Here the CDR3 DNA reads TGTGCCAGCCGGGGGCCGTTCTACGAGCAGTACTTC. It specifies CASRGPFYEQYF.

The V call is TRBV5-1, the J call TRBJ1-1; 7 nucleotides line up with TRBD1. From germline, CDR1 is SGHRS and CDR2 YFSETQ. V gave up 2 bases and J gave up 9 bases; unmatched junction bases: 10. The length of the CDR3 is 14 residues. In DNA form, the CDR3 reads TGCGCCAGCAGCTTTACTGGACAGGAAGAAAAAGCTTTCTTT. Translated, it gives CASSFTGQEEKAFF.

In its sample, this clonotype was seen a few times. In DNA form, the CDR3 reads TGTGCCAGCAGCTTACCAGGGACGGATGGCTACACCTTC. Protein: CASSLPGTDGYTF. V is TRBV7-2 and J is TRBJ1-2; a weak D match, TRBD1 (5 bases). Trimming removed 2 bases from V and 6 bases from J, with 10 bases in between. CDR1 is SGHTA, CDR2 FQGNSA, per germline. This CDR3 has 13 amino acids.

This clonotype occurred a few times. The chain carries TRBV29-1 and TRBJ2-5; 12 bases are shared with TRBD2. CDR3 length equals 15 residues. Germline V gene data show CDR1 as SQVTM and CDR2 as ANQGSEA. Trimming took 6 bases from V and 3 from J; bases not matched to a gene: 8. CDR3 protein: CSVELAGGMEETQYF. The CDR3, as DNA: TGCAGCGTAGAACTAGCGGGGGGCATGGAAGAGACCCAGTACTTC.

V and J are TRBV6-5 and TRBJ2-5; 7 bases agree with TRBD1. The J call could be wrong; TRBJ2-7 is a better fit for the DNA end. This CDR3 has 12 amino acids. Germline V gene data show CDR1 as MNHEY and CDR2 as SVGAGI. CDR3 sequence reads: CASRAGGYEQYF. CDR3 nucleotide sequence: TGTGCCAGCCGGGCAGGGGGCTACGAGCAGTACTTC.

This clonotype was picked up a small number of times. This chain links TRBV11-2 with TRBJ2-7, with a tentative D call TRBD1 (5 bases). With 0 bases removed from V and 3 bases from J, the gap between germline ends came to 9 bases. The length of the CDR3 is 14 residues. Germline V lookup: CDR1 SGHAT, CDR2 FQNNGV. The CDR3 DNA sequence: TGTGCCAGCAGCTTAGATCATACAGGCTACGAGCAGTACTTC. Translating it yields CASSLDHTGYEQYF.

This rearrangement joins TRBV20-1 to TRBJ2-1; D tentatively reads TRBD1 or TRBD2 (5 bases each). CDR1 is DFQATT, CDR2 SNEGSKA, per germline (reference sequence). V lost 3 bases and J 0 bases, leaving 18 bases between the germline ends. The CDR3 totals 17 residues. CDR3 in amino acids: CSARPEGTASSYNEQFF. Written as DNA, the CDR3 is TGCAGTGCTAGGCCCGAAGGGACGGCAAGCTCCTACAATGAGCAGTTCTTC.

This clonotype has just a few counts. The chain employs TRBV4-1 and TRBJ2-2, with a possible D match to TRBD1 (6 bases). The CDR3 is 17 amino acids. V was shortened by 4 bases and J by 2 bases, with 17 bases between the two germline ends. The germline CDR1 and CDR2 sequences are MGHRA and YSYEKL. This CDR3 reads CASSPLGLGGNTGELFF. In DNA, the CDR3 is TGCGCCAGCAGCCCTTTAGGCTTAGGGGGAAACACCGGGGAGCTGTTTTTT.

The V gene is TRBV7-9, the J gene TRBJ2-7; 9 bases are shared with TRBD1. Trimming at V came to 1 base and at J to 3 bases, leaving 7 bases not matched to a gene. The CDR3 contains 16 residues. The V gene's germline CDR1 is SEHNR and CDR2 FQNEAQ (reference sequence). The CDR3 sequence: CASSLEMGQGIYEQYF. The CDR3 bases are TGTGCCAGCAGCTTAGAAATGGGACAGGGAATCTACGAGCAGTACTTC.

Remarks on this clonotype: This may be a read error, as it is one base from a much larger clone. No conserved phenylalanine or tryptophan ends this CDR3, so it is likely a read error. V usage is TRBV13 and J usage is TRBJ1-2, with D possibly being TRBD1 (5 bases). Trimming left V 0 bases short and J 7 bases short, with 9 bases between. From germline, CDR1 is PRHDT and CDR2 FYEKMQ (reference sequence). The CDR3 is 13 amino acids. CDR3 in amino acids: CASSLGQASGYTV. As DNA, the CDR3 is TGTGCCAGCAGCTTAGGACAGGCCTCTGGCTACACCGTC.

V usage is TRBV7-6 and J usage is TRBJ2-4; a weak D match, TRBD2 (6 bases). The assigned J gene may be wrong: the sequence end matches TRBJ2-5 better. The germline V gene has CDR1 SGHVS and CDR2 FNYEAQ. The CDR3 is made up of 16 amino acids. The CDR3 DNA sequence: TGTGCCAGCAGCTTAGCCTCCGGGACTGCGGGGGAGACCCAGTACTTC. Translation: CASSLASGTAGETQYF.

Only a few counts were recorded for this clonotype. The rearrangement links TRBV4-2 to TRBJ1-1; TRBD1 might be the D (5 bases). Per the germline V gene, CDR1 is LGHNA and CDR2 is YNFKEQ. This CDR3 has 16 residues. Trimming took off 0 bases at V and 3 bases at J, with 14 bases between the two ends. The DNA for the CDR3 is TGTGCCAGCAGCCAAGATCGGGGCAGGGCGGACACTGAAGCTTTCTTT. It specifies CASSQDRGRADTEAFF.